Shown below are 8 T cell receptor beta chains from a single sample sequenced in a study of blood T cell repertoires in COVID-19. Only in-frame clones appear in the TCRdb table, and some are missing; sequencing was by immunoSEQ multiplex PCR. The sample lists about 140,000 clones; about four fifths were seen once. Sequencing was performed on peripheral blood. The receptors here all came from a human donor in a cohort sampled during active COVID-19.

The V gene is TRBV6-5, the J gene TRBJ2-7, with 11 bases aligning to TRBD1. The CDR3 consists of 14 residues. Germline V gene data show CDR1 as MNHEY and CDR2 as SVGAGI. The ends lost 2 bases at V and 7 bases at J; junction bases unmatched: 4. In nucleotides, the CDR3 is TGTGCCAGCAGTTACACAGGACAGGGGGCAGAGCAGTACTTC. This sequence encodes CASSYTGQGAEQYF.

This rearrangement joins TRBV4-3 to TRBJ2-2; tentative D call: TRBD1 (6 bases). Germline values: CDR1 LGHNA, CDR2 YSLEER. There are 16 residues in the CDR3. The V and J ends lost 0 bases and 1 base respectively, with 9 bases between them. The CDR3 DNA reads TGCGCCAGCAGCCAAGATTGGGGACAGAACACCGGGGAGCTGTTTTTT. Its protein is CASSQDWGQNTGELFF.

This clone was recorded once. The rearrangement joins TRBV7-9 to TRBJ2-1; D perhaps matches TRBD1 (6 bases). The CDR3 consists of 13 residues. CDR1 SEHNR and CDR2 FQNEAQ come from the germline V gene (reference sequence). Trimming cost V 8 bases and J 8 bases, with 16 bases left between them. CDR3 DNA sequence: TGTGCCAGCTGGACAGAACTTAACTATGAGCAGTTCTTC. Amino acids: CASWTELNYEQFF.

This clone came up a few times. The V and J genes are TRBV28 and TRBJ2-5, with 13 bases that match TRBD2. Germline V gene lookup returns CDR1 MDHEN and CDR2 SYDVKM. V lost 4 bases to trimming and J lost 4 bases; unmatched junction nucleotides: 9. The length of the CDR3 is 17 residues. The CDR3 here is CASSSWTSGGTRETQYF. The DNA for the CDR3 is TGTGCCAGCAGTTCCTGGACTAGCGGGGGTACTAGAGAGACCCAGTACTTC.

V gene TRBV9 combines with J gene TRBJ2-1; 9 nucleotides line up with TRBD2. J gave up 4 bases and V 0 bases, and 2 bases lay outside the gene matches. The CDR3 length is 15 residues. CDR1 SGDLS and CDR2 YYNGEE come from the germline V gene. CDR3 bases: TGTGCCAGCAGCGTAGGGACTAGCGCGTACAATGAGCAGTTCTTC. This codes for CASSVGTSAYNEQFF.

This clone has a count of ten or more. The V and J genes are TRBV5-4 and TRBJ2-5; 13 nucleotides match TRBD2. Trimming took 3 bases from V and 7 from J; bases not matched to a gene: 6. Germline CDR1 is SGHNT and CDR2 is YYREEE (reference sequence). This CDR3 is built from 15 residues. The chain's CDR3 is CASSSGLAGSVTQYF. The CDR3 DNA sequence: TGTGCCAGCAGCTCGGGACTAGCGGGATCGGTGACCCAGTACTTC.

The gene calls are TRBV7-2 and TRBJ2-7; no clear D gene. CDR1 and CDR2 (germline): SGHTA, FQGNSA. V was trimmed by 1 base and J by 4 bases, leaving 8 bases between them. The CDR3 runs 13 residues. This CDR3 is CASSLVPRYEQYF. CDR3 DNA sequence: TGTGCCAGCAGCTTAGTCCCGAGATACGAGCAGTACTTC. Combining the CDR3 with reference TRBV7-2 and TRBJ2-7 gives the whole variable domain GAGVSQSPSNKVTEKGKDVELRCDPISGHTALYWYRQSLGQGLEFLIYFQGNSAPDKSGLPSDRFSAERTGGSVSTLTIQRTQQEDSAVYLCASSLVPRYEQYFGPGTRLTVT.

The rearrangement uses TRBV5-1 and TRBJ2-6, with TRBD1 matching over 12 bases. V shed 7 bases, J shed 4 bases, and the junction held 9 bases outside the gene matches. This CDR3 spans 17 amino acids. Germline V gene lookup returns CDR1 SGHRS and CDR2 YFSETQ. The CDR3 DNA reads TGCGCCAGCGCCCCGGGACAGGGGGCAGAAGGGGCCAACGTCCTGACTTTC. This encodes CASAPGQGAEGANVLTF.